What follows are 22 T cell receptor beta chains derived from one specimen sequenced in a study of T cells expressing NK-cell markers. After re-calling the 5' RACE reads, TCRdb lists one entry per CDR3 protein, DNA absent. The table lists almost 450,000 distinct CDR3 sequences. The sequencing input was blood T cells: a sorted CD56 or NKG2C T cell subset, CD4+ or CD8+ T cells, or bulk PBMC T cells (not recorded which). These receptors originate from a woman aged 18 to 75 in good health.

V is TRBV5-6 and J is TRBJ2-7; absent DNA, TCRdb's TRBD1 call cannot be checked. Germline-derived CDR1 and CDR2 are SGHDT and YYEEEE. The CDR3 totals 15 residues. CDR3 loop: CASSPGAGSSYEQYF.

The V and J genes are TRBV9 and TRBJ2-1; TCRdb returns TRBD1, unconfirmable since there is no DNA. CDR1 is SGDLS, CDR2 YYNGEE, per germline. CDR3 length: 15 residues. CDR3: CASSSRVASYNEQFF. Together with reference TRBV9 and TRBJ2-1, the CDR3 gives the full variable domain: DSGVTQTPKHLITATGQRVTLRCSPRSGDLSVYWYQQSLDQGLQFLIQYYNGEERAKGNILERFSAQQFPDLHSELNLSSLELGDSALYFCASSSRVASYNEQFFGPGTRLTVL.

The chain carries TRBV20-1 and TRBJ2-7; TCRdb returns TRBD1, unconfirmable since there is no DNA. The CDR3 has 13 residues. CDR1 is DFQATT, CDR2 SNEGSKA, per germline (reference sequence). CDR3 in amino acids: CSAWDHQSYEQYF.

The CDR3 sequence is CSATDGLGALYEQYF. This rearrangement joins TRBV20-1 to TRBJ2-7; TCRdb picks TRBD2, but there is no DNA to check that call. The CDR3 length is 15 residues. Germline V gives CDR1 DFQATT, CDR2 SNEGSKA (reference sequence).

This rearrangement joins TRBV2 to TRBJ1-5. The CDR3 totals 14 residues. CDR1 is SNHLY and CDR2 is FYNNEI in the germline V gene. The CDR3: CASSEADGNQPQHF.

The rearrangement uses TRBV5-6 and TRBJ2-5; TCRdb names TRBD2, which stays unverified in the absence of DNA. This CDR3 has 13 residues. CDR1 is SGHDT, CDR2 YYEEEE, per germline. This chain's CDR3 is CASSLGRLETQYF.

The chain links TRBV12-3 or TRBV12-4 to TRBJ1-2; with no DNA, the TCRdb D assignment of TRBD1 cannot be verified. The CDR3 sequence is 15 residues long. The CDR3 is CASTLSGTLNYGYTF.

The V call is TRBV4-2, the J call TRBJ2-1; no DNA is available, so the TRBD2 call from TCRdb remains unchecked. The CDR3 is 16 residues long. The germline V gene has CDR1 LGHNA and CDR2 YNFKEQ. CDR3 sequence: CASSQGTSDSYNEQFF.

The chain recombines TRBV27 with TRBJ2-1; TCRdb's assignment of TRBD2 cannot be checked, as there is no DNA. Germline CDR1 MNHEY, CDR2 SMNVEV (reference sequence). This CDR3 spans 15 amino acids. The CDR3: CASSAGTSFPNEQFF.

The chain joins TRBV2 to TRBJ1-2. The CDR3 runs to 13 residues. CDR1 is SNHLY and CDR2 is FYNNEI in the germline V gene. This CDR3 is CASSDRAGYGYTF. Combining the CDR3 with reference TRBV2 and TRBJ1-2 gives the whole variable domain EPEVTQTPSHQVTQMGQEVILRCVPISNHLYFYWYRQILGQKVEFLVSFYNNEISEKSEIFDDQFSVERPDGSNFTLKIRSTKLEDSAMYFCASSDRAGYGYTFGSGTRLTVV.

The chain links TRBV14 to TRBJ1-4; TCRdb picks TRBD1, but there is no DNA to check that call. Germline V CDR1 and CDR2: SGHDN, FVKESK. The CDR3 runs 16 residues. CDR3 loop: CASSQVQGVTNEKLFF.

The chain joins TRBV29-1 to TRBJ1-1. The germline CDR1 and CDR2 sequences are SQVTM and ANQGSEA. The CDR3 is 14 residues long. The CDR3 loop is CSVELESTNTEAFF.

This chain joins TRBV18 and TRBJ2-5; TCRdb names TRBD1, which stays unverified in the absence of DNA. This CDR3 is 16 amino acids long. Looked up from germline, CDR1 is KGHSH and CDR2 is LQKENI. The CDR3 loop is CASSRETGGAQETQYF.

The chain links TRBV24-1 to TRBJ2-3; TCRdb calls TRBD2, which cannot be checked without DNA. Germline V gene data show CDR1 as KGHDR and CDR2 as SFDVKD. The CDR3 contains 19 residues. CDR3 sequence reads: CATSDSTSGLAGNFDTQYF.

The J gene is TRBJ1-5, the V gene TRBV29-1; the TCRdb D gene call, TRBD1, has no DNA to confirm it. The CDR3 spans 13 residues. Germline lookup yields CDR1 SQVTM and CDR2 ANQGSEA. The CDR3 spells CSVRQGSNQPQHF.

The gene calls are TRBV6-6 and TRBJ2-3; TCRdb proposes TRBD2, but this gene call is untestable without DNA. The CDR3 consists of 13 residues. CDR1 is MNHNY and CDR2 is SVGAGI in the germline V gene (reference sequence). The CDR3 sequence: CASSYPAGDTQYF.

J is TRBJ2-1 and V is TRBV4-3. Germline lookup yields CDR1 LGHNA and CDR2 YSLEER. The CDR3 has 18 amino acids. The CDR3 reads CASSQESITGTPYNEQFF.

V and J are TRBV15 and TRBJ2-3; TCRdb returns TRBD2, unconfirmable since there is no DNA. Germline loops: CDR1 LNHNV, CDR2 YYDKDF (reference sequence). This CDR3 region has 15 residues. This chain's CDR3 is CATSRDGLREDTQYF.

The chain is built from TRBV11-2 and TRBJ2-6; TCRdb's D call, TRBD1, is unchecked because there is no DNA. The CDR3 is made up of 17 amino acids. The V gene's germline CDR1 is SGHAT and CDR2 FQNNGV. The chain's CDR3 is CASSVRVLSSGANVLTF.

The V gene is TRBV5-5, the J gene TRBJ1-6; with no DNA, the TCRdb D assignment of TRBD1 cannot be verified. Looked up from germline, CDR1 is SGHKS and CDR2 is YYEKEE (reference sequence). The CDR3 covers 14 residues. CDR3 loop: CASSFATADSPLHF.

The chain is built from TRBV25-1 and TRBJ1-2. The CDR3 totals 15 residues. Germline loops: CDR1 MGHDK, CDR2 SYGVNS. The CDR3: CASSNPENLNYGYTF.

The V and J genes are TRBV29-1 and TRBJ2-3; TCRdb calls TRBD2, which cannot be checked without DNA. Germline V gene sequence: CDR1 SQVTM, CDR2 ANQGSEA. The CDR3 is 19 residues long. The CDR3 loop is CSVPGLREGEESSTDTQYF.